The T cell receptor beta chain described here comes from a study of blood T cell repertoires in COVID-19. J gave up 1 base and V 3 bases, and 0 bases lay outside the gene matches. This CDR3 comprises 13 residues. Germline CDR1 is SGHRS and CDR2 is YFSETQ. The protocol was immunoSEQ multiplex PCR, while the TCRdb copy is restricted to in-frame clones and leaves out a portion. Seen here are 200,000 to 250,000 clones, approximately 80% observed once, and the top ten hold less than 2%. About this clone: Other DNA sequences from this sample encode an identical CDR3 as well.

The source of this sequence is a man in his 60s who had recovered from COVID-19. The sequencing input was PBMCs or T cells enriched from blood (not recorded which). The genes are TRBV5-1 and TRBJ2-5; 7 positions agree with TRBD1. The CDR3 reads CASSWDSQETQYF. CDR3 bases: TGCGCCAGCAGCTGGGACAGCCAAGAGACCCAGTACTTC.